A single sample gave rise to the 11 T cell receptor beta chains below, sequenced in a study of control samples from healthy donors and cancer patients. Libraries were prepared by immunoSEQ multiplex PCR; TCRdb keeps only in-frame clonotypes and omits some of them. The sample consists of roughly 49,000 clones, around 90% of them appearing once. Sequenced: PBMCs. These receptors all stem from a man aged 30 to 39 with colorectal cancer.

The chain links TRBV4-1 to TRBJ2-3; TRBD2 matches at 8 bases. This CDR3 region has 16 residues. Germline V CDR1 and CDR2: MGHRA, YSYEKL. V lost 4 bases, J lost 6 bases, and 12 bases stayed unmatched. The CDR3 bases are TGCGCCAGCAGCCGCCGCGGTAGCGGGGCCCTGGATACGCAGTATTTT. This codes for CASSRRGSGALDTQYF.

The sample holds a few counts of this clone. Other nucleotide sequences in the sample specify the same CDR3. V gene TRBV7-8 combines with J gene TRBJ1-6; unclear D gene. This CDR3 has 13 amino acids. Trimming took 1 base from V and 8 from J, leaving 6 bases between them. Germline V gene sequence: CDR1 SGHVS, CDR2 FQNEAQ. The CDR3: CASSLGPDSPLHF. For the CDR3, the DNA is TGTGCCAGCAGCTTAGGTCCAGATTCACCCCTCCACTTT. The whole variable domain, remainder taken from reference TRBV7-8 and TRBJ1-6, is GAGVSQSPRYKVAKRGQDVALRCDPISGHVSLFWYQQALGQGPEFLTYFQNEAQLDKSGLPSDRFFAERPEGSVSTLKIQRTQQEDSAVYLCASSLGPDSPLHFGNGTRLTVT.

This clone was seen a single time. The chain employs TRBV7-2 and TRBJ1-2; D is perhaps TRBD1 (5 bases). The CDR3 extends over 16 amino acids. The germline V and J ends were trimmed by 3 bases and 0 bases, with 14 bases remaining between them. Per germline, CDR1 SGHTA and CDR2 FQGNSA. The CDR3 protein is CASSFPGNLANYGYTF. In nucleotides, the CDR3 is TGTGCCAGCAGCTTTCCAGGGAATTTAGCTAACTATGGCTACACCTTC.

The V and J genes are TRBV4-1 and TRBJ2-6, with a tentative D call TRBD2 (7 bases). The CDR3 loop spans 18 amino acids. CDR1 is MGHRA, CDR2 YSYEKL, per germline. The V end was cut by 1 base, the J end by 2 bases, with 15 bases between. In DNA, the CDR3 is TGCGCCAGCAGCCAAGGGGGGCGGGGGAGGACTGGGGCCAACGTCCTGACTTTC. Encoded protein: CASSQGGRGRTGANVLTF.

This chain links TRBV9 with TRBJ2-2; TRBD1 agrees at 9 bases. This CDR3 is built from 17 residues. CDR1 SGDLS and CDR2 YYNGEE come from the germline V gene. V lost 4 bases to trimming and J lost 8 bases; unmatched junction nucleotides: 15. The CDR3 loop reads CASSPPTGGARRGELFF. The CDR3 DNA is TGTGCCAGCAGCCCTCCTACAGGGGGCGCAAGGAGGGGGGAGCTGTTTTTT. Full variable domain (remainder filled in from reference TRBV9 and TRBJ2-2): DSGVTQTPKHLITATGQRVTLRCSPRSGDLSVYWYQQSLDQGLQFLIQYYNGEERAKGNILERFSAQQFPDLHSELNLSSLELGDSALYFCASSPPTGGARRGELFFGEGSRLTVL.

CDR3 DNA: TGTGCCACCAGTGATCGGACAGGGGTGAGCAATCAGCCCCAGCATTTT. Translating it yields CATSDRTGVSNQPQHF. The chain uses TRBV24-1 and TRBJ1-5; 9 bases agree with TRBD1. The CDR3 has 16 amino acids. Germline V lookup: CDR1 KGHDR, CDR2 SFDVKD. V was clipped by 3 bases and J by 1 base; unmatched bases: 3.

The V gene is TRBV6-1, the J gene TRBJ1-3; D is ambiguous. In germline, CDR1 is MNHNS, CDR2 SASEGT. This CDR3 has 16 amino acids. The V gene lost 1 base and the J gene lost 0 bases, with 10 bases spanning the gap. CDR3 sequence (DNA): TGTGCCAGCAGTGAAGGCGCCCTGTACTCTGGAAACACCATATATTTT. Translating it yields CASSEGALYSGNTIYF.

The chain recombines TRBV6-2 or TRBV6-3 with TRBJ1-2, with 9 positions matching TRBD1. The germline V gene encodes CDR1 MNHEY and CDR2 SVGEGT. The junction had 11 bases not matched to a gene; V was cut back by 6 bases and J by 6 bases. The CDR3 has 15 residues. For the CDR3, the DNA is TGTGCCAGCAGCAGGACGGACAGGGGTGAGAATGGCTACACCTTC. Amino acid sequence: CASSRTDRGENGYTF.

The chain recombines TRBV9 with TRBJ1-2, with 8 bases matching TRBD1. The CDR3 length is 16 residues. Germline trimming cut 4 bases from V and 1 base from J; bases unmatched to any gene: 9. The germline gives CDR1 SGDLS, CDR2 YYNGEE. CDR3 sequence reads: CASSPRQGKGNYGYTF. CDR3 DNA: TGTGCCAGCAGCCCTCGACAGGGGAAGGGTAACTATGGCTACACCTTC. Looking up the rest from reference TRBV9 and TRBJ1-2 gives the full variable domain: DSGVTQTPKHLITATGQRVTLRCSPRSGDLSVYWYQQSLDQGLQFLIQYYNGEERAKGNILERFSAQQFPDLHSELNLSSLELGDSALYFCASSPRQGKGNYGYTFGSGTRLTVV.

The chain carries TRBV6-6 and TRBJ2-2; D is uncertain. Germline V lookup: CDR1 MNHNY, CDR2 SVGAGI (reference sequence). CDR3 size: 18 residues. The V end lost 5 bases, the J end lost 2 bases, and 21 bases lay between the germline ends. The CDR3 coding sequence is TGTGCCAGCAGTCCCCAGGAGATTGAACCAGAAAACACCGGGGAGCTGTTTTTT. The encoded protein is CASSPQEIEPENTGELFF.

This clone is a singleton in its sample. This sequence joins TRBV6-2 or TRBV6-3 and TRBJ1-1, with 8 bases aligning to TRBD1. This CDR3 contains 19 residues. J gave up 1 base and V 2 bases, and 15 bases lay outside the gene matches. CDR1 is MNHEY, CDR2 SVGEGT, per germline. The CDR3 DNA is TGTGCCAGCAGTTACCCAACCCCCTCCTACAGGGGGGGGAACACTGAAGCTTTCTTT. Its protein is CASSYPTPSYRGGNTEAFF.